Each of the 22 T cell receptor beta chains below was sequenced from the same sample in a study of T cells in Graves' hyperthyroidism and ophthalmopathy. Authors of the study amplified TCR beta CDR3 regions from RNA transcripts. First-round RT-PCR with HTBI primers amplified the TCR CDR3 region. TCRdb redid the calling of the multiplex PCR reads with MiXCR, one entry per CDR3 protein. The table lists more than 450,000 distinct CDR3 sequences, 13% to 15% of them singletons. Sequencing input: blood. All receptors come from a woman aged 35 to 49 with Graves' hyperthyroidism.

This clonotype has a count of ten or more. This chain uses TRBV3-1 with TRBJ2-7; a possible D gene is TRBD1 (6 bases). CDR1 and CDR2 (germline): LGHDT, YNNKEL (reference sequence). The germline V and J ends were trimmed by 1 base and 3 bases, with 10 bases remaining between them. The CDR3 consists of 14 residues. The CDR3 here is CASSQAGADYEQYF. As DNA, the CDR3 is TGTGCCAGCAGCCAAGCAGGGGCCGACTACGAGCAGTACTTC.

The chain joins TRBV5-6 to TRBJ2-1; D gene uncertain. The CDR3 consists of 17 residues. Trimming shortened V by 5 bases and J by 5 bases, and 23 bases separated the two germline ends. Germline V gene data show CDR1 as SGHDT and CDR2 as YYEEEE. The CDR3 coding sequence is TGTGCCAGCAGATCCCTCTCCACCAGGTGGGGAAACAATGAGCAGTTCTTC. Residues: CASRSLSTRWGNNEQFF.

V is TRBV7-9 and J is TRBJ2-2, with TRBD2 as a possible D gene (6 bases). Deletions cut 5 bases from V and 4 bases from J, with 17 bases between. The CDR3 sequence is 16 residues long. Germline loops: CDR1 SEHNR, CDR2 FQNEAQ (reference sequence). Written as DNA, the CDR3 is TGTGCCAGCAGCCTCCTCCCGGGGGTAGGCACCGGGGAGCTGTTTTTT. Amino acid sequence: CASSLLPGVGTGELFF.

This clonotype was counted many times. This rearrangement joins TRBV6-1 to TRBJ1-2; 9 positions match TRBD1. CDR1 is MNHNS and CDR2 is SASEGT in the germline V gene. V was pared by 4 bases and J by 3 bases, with 3 bases of the junction left unmatched. The CDR3 length is 14 residues. CDR3: CASSARTGDYGYTF. The CDR3 nucleotides are TGTGCCAGCAGTGCCCGGACAGGGGACTATGGCTACACCTTC.

This chain uses TRBV27 with TRBJ2-1; no firm D call. Trimming took off 6 bases at V and 3 bases at J, with 9 bases between the two ends. The CDR3 is made up of 13 amino acids. Germline values: CDR1 MNHEY, CDR2 SMNVEV (reference sequence). CDR3 DNA sequence: TGTGCCAGCAGCCCCAACCACTACAATGAGCAGTTCTTC. This translates into CASSPNHYNEQFF.

This clonotype was seen many times. The chain couples TRBV27 to TRBJ1-2; D may be TRBD1 (5 bases). The CDR3 loop spans 14 amino acids. Germline lookup yields CDR1 MNHEY and CDR2 SMNVEV (reference sequence). V lost 5 bases, J lost 8 bases, and 18 bases lay in between. The DNA of the CDR3 is TGTGCCAGCAGTCCCGTCAGGGCGGCCTGGGGCTACACCTTC. This sequence encodes CASSPVRAAWGYTF.

Concerning this clonotype: At one of its ends the junction is not consistent with the germline gene, which may arise from a read error. The CDR3, as DNA: TGTACCAGCACATTACAGGCTCTAAGAGAAAAACTGTTTTTT. Protein: CTSTLQALREKLFF. The chain employs TRBV6-2 or TRBV6-3 and TRBJ1-4, with D possibly being TRBD1 (5 bases). The CDR3 runs 14 residues. CDR1 MNHEY and CDR2 SVGEGT come from the germline V gene.

This clonotype appeared many times. The CDR3 nucleotides are TGTGCCAGCAGCCAAGATTACCCCCAGTACTTC. It codes for CASSQDYPQYF. The chain employs TRBV3-1 and TRBJ2-5; D gene unclear. Germline V gene lookup returns CDR1 LGHDT and CDR2 YNNKEL (reference sequence). V was pared by 0 bases and J by 9 bases, with 5 bases between. This CDR3 spans 11 amino acids.

The rearrangement uses TRBV27 and TRBJ1-4, with a possible D match to TRBD1 (6 bases). The germline V gene has CDR1 MNHEY and CDR2 SMNVEV (reference sequence). The CDR3 covers 15 residues. V was pared by 2 bases and J by 3 bases, with 10 bases between. The chain's CDR3 is CASSLTGQSNEKLFF. The CDR3 DNA reads as TGTGCCAGCAGTTTAACTGGACAGTCTAATGAAAAACTGTTTTTT.

This clonotype was counted between two and nine times. The chain couples TRBV4-1 to TRBJ1-5, with D unresolved. This CDR3 comprises 15 residues. CDR1 MGHRA and CDR2 YSYEKL come from the germline V gene. V was trimmed by 0 bases and J by 7 bases, leaving 13 bases between them. This chain's CDR3 is CASSQDLMQIQPQHF. The CDR3 DNA sequence: TGCGCCAGCAGCCAAGATCTAATGCAGATACAGCCCCAGCATTTT.

The sample holds a few counts of this clonotype. The chain is built from TRBV5-1 and TRBJ2-7; D uncertain. V gave up 0 bases and J gave up 2 bases, with 12 bases separating them. Germline V gene lookup returns CDR1 SGHRS and CDR2 YFSETQ. This CDR3 has 15 residues. Written as DNA, the CDR3 is TGCGCCAGCAGCTTGGCGTCGCAGAACCCCTACGAGCAGTACTTC. This gives the protein CASSLASQNPYEQYF.

This clonotype was counted between two and nine times. The J gene is TRBJ1-1, the V gene TRBV30, with 9 nucleotides matching TRBD1. Trimming took 2 bases from V and 3 from J; bases not matched to a gene: 4. CDR1 is GTSNPN, CDR2 SVGIG, per germline (reference sequence). The CDR3 sequence is 14 residues long. As DNA, the CDR3 is TGTGCCTGGAGTCCCGGGACAGGGTACACTGAAGCTTTCTTT. Its protein product is CAWSPGTGYTEAFF.

The chain combines TRBV10-3 with TRBJ1-5; D possibly corresponds to TRBD1 (5 bases). Trimming cost V 3 bases and J 10 bases, with 7 bases left between them. Germline CDR1 is ENHRY and CDR2 is SYGVKD. The CDR3 loop spans 11 amino acids. CDR3 residues: CAISDGAPQHF. The CDR3 nucleotides are TGTGCCATCAGTGATGGGGCCCCCCAGCATTTT.

The chain couples TRBV4-2 to TRBJ1-2; 7 positions match TRBD1. The CDR3 has 14 residues. Trimming took 0 bases from V and 7 from J; bases not matched to a gene: 5. Germline V gene lookup returns CDR1 LGHNA and CDR2 YNFKEQ. The CDR3 region is CASSQEGGSGGYTF. CDR3 sequence (DNA): TGTGCCAGCAGCCAAGAAGGGGGCTCAGGTGGCTACACCTTC.

This clonotype was detected many times. DNA for the CDR3: TGTGCCAGCTCACCCCCGGCCAGTCAGCAGCAGTACTTC. This encodes CASSPPASQQQYF. This chain uses TRBV18 with TRBJ2-7; D gene ambiguous. Trimming shortened V by 3 bases and J by 8 bases, and 14 bases separated the two germline ends. The CDR3 runs 13 residues. Germline assignment: CDR1 KGHSH and CDR2 LQKENI.

This clonotype was seen a handful of times. The CDR3 region has the DNA TGTGCCAGCAAAACCGGGACAGCTAATTCACCCCTCCACTTT. It encodes CASKTGTANSPLHF. This chain connects TRBV27 to TRBJ1-6; TRBD1 aligns across 7 bases. CDR1 MNHEY and CDR2 SMNVEV come from the germline V gene (reference sequence). This CDR3 spans 14 amino acids. J gave up 6 bases and V 7 bases, and 6 bases lay outside the gene matches.

This clonotype was picked up many times. The rearrangement links TRBV5-1 to TRBJ2-2; D remains unclear. The V gene's germline CDR1 is SGHRS and CDR2 YFSETQ. The CDR3 has 15 amino acids. V lost 0 bases and J 1 base, leaving 7 bases between the germline ends. The CDR3: CASSLVPGNTGELFF. CDR3 nucleotide sequence: TGCGCCAGCAGCTTGGTCCCAGGGAACACCGGGGAGCTGTTTTTT.

A few counts support this clonotype. The chain joins TRBV12-3 or TRBV12-4 to TRBJ2-1, with 9 bases fitting TRBD1. CDR3 length equals 12 residues. J gave up 15 bases and V 5 bases, and 8 bases lay outside the gene matches. The CDR3 DNA sequence: TGTGCCAGCAGTAGCCGACAGGGGGTGCGGTTCTTC. Its translation: CASSSRQGVRFF.

V gene TRBV28 combines with J gene TRBJ2-2, with D tentatively TRBD2 (5 bases). Between the trimmed V and J ends, which lost 5 bases and 3 bases, there was a span of 13 bases. The CDR3 extends over 15 amino acids. Germline-derived CDR1 and CDR2 are MDHEN and SYDVKM. The CDR3, as DNA: TGTGCCAGCAGTCGTGGGGAGACGGACACCGGGGAGCTGTTTTTT. This gives the protein CASSRGETDTGELFF. Using reference TRBV28 and TRBJ2-2 for the parts outside the CDR3, the full variable domain is DVKVTQSSRYLVKRTGEKVFLECVQDMDHENMFWYRQDPGLGLRLIYFSYDVKMKEKGDIPEGYSVSREKKERFSLILESASTNQTSMYLCASSRGETDTGELFFGEGSRLTVL.

This clonotype was detected only once. The genes are TRBV4-1 and TRBJ1-1; D remains unclear. Germline assignment: CDR1 MGHRA and CDR2 YSYEKL. The CDR3 runs 13 residues. Trimming cost V 0 bases and J 7 bases, with 9 bases left between them. CDR3 loop: CASSQDQVREAFF. The CDR3 nucleotides are TGCGCCAGCAGCCAAGATCAGGTACGTGAAGCTTTCTTT.

This clonotype occurred many times. V gene TRBV12-3 or TRBV12-4 combines with J gene TRBJ1-2, with 10 bases lining up with TRBD1. This CDR3 comprises 14 residues. V dropped 5 bases and J dropped 7; count of bases not matched to a gene: 7. CDR3 loop: CASSLDRGPSGYTF. The CDR3 coding sequence is TGTGCCAGCAGTCTTGACAGGGGGCCTTCTGGCTACACCTTC.

This clonotype was recorded many times. The CDR3, as DNA: TGTGCCAGCACCCGGACGGAGAGCTCTGGAAACACCATATATTTT. The encoded protein is CASTRTESSGNTIYF. The rearrangement joins TRBV2 to TRBJ1-3; D remains unclear. V shed 7 bases and J shed 0 bases, with 13 bases lying between them. The CDR3 consists of 15 residues. The germline V gene encodes CDR1 SNHLY and CDR2 FYNNEI.